The rows below give T cell receptor beta chains drawn from one sample of a study of shared clonotypes between healthy human individuals. Using immunoSEQ multiplex PCR, the repertoire was profiled, and TCRdb retains in-frame clones only, with some absent. The table records about 2 million clones, 95% of them present only once. Sequenced material: naive CD4+ T cells sorted from blood. The receptors here all came from a man aged 18 to 29 in good health. Both conserved end residues are part of each CDR3. The D gene is left open where the match is weak. The size entry is marked missing in some rows and otherwise reads once, few, many or a size class.

v_call: TRBV19
d_call: -
j_call: TRBJ1-2
clone_size: -
cdr3_nt: TGTGCCAGTAGGGACTCCGATTTTCCCTACACCTTC
cdr3_aa: CASRDSDFPYTF

v_call: TRBV30
d_call: -
j_call: TRBJ1-2
clone_size: -
cdr3_nt: TGTGCCTGGATGGCCGAGCTAAGGGGGTCCTTCTATGGCTACACCTTC
cdr3_aa: CAWMAELRGSFYGYTF

v_call: TRBV10-2
d_call: -
j_call: TRBJ2-7
clone_size: -
cdr3_nt: TGCGCCTGTGGGGAGGGGGCTACTTACGAGCAGTACTTC
cdr3_aa: CACGEGATYEQYF

v_call: TRBV10-3
d_call: TRBD2
j_call: TRBJ2-3
clone_size: -
cdr3_nt: TGTGCCATCAGCCCAGCTGGTATGCTAGCGGGAGGCGTGGCAGATACGCAGTATTTT
cdr3_aa: CAISPAGMLAGGVADTQYF

v_call: TRBV7-2
d_call: TRBD2
j_call: TRBJ2-5
clone_size: -
cdr3_nt: TGTGCCAGCAGCTTCCAATTAGCGGGGGAAGAGACCCAGTACTTC
cdr3_aa: CASSFQLAGEETQYF

v_call: TRBV29-1
d_call: -
j_call: TRBJ2-6
clone_size: -
cdr3_nt: TGCAGCGTTGTTCTGAGCTCTGGGGCCAACGTCCTGACTTTC
cdr3_aa: CSVVLSSGANVLTF

v_call: TRBV12-2
d_call: -
j_call: TRBJ2-3
clone_size: -
cdr3_nt: TGTGCAACTTCGAGGAGGACAGGGAGGGCAGATACGCAGTATTTT
cdr3_aa: CATSRRTGRADTQYF

v_call: TRBV10-1
d_call: TRBD1
j_call: TRBJ2-7
clone_size: -
cdr3_nt: TGCGCCAGCAGTGAGTCCGAGGGACAGGGGTCGTCGAGGTCCCGGGCCGAGCAGTACTTC
cdr3_aa: CASSESEGQGSSRSRAEQYF

v_call: TRBV4-1
d_call: TRBD2
j_call: TRBJ2-7
clone_size: -
cdr3_nt: TGCGCCAGCAGCCATCTAGCGGGGTCCTACGAGCAGTACTTC
cdr3_aa: CASSHLAGSYEQYF

v_call: TRBV12-5
d_call: TRBD1
j_call: TRBJ1-1
clone_size: -
cdr3_nt: TGTGCTAGTGGATCAGGGGGTGAGACTGAAGCTTTCTTT
cdr3_aa: CASGSGGETEAFF

v_call: TRBV9
d_call: TRBD2
j_call: TRBJ2-1
clone_size: -
cdr3_nt: TGTGCCAGCAGCGTAGGGCTTTCTAGCGGGAGGGTTCCCGATGAGCAGTTCTTC
cdr3_aa: CASSVGLSSGRVPDEQFF

v_call: TRBV4-1
d_call: TRBD2
j_call: TRBJ2-7
clone_size: -
cdr3_nt: TGCGCCAGCAGCCCACGCGGGGGTTACCCCTACGAGCAGTACTTC
cdr3_aa: CASSPRGGYPYEQYF

v_call: TRBV28
d_call: TRBD1
j_call: TRBJ1-2
clone_size: -
cdr3_nt: TGTGCCAGCAGTTTTCAACTCCGCCCGACAGGGCCGCCTAACTATGGCTACACCTTC
cdr3_aa: CASSFQLRPTGPPNYGYTF

v_call: TRBV30
d_call: -
j_call: TRBJ1-2
clone_size: -
cdr3_nt: TGTGCCTGGAGTGCCGGGACCAACTATGGCTACACCTTC
cdr3_aa: CAWSAGTNYGYTF

v_call: TRBV5-1
d_call: -
j_call: TRBJ2-7
clone_size: once
cdr3_nt: TGCGCCAGCAGCCCCGACGGTAGCTCCTACGAGCAGTACTTC
cdr3_aa: CASSPDGSSYEQYF